The 18 T cell receptor beta chains below were found in one sample sequenced in a study of neurological immune-mediated disorders. TCRdb re-derived calls from the 5' RACE reads in MiXCR, one entry per CDR3 protein. The sample has 53,000 or so distinct CDR3 sequences, roughly 13% seen once. Sequenced sample: PBMCs. Receptors originate from a woman aged 60 to 75 with HTLV-1-associated myelopathy (HAM/TSP).

This clonotype was seen at least ten times. The rearrangement links TRBV6-5 to TRBJ2-6; no definite D call. The germline V gene has CDR1 MNHEY and CDR2 SVGAGI. This CDR3 has 15 residues. Trimming removed 7 bases from V and 3 bases from J, with 13 bases in between. CDR3 nucleotides: TGTGCCAGCACCCCAGGCTTAGGTGGGGCCAACGTCCTGACTTTC. As protein: CASTPGLGGANVLTF.

This clonotype was detected many times. The rearrangement links TRBV5-1 to TRBJ2-1; 8 bases map to TRBD1. Germline CDR1 SGHRS, CDR2 YFSETQ. This CDR3 comprises 13 residues. J lost 6 bases, V lost 3 bases, and 2 bases had no gene match. CDR3 nucleotide sequence: TGCGCCAGCAGCTGGGGACAGGCCAATGAGCAGTTCTTC. Amino acid sequence: CASSWGQANEQFF.

This clonotype came up many times. Here the CDR3 DNA reads TGCAGTGCTAGGAGTGGACAGGTCTCCTACGAGCAGTACTTC. It encodes CSARSGQVSYEQYF. The rearrangement links TRBV20-1 to TRBJ2-7; 7 positions agree with TRBD1. Germline-derived CDR1 and CDR2 are DFQATT and SNEGSKA (reference sequence). This CDR3 spans 14 amino acids. V trimming: 3 bases; J trimming: 0 bases; junction bases outside the gene matches: 5.

This clonotype has ten or more counts. V and J are TRBV7-9 and TRBJ1-5; possible D gene TRBD1, 5 bases. Germline V CDR1 and CDR2: SEHNR, FQNEAQ (reference sequence). CDR3 length: 20 residues. V lost 0 bases to trimming and J lost 2 bases, with 23 bases between them. CDR3 protein: CASSLAHLGDWREGNQPQHF. DNA of the CDR3: TGTGCCAGCAGCTTAGCCCACTTGGGGGACTGGAGGGAGGGCAATCAGCCCCAGCATTTT.

This clonotype occurred many times. The chain combines TRBV20-1 with TRBJ2-2; 8 bases align to TRBD1. Germline values: CDR1 DFQATT, CDR2 SNEGSKA (reference sequence). The CDR3 has 16 residues. V dropped 2 bases and J dropped 1; count of bases not matched to a gene: 6. Written as DNA, the CDR3 is TGCAGTGCTAGACATGCAGGGACAGGGAACACCGGGGAGCTGTTTTTT. This sequence encodes CSARHAGTGNTGELFF.

Note on this clonotype: A much larger clone lies one base from this, so it may be a read error. The chain combines TRBV12-3 or TRBV12-4 with TRBJ2-7, with 10 bases matching TRBD1. The CDR3 spans 14 residues. CDR3 coding DNA: TGTGTCAGCAGCCTGGACAGGGGGATTTACGAGCAGTACTTC. Translation gives CVSSLDRGIYEQYF.

This clonotype was seen ten or more times. The CDR3 here is CASSYSLRGENEKLFF. The CDR3 DNA reads as TGTGCCAGCAGTTACTCGCTTCGGGGGGAGAATGAAAAACTGTTTTTT. The chain recombines TRBV6-5 with TRBJ1-4, with D perhaps matching TRBD1 (5 bases). The ends were cut back, 0 bases at V and 5 bases at J, with 13 bases in the middle. The CDR3 is 16 amino acids. Germline CDR1 is MNHEY and CDR2 is SVGAGI.

Remarks on this clonotype: A much more abundant neighbour one base away suggests this may be a read error. The chain employs TRBV6-6 and TRBJ1-4; no reliable D call. This CDR3 spans 11 amino acids. Germline loops: CDR1 MNHNY, CDR2 SVGAGI (reference sequence). Deletions cut 10 bases from V and 10 bases from J, with 13 bases between. CDR3 region: CANRHTAKLFF. CDR3 sequence (DNA): TGTGCCAACAGACATACCGCAAAACTGTTTTTT.

This clonotype was counted ten times or more. This chain connects TRBV25-1 to TRBJ2-5; TRBD1 matches 9 bases. Germline CDR1 reads MGHDK; CDR2 reads SYGVNS. The junction had 9 bases not matched to a gene; V was cut back by 4 bases and J by 3 bases. This CDR3 contains 16 residues. The CDR3 loop is CASSAVDRGSEETQYF. The DNA of the CDR3 is TGTGCCAGCAGTGCCGTGGACAGGGGATCCGAAGAGACCCAGTACTTC.

This clonotype has at least ten counts. The chain couples TRBV9 to TRBJ2-2; 9 bases align to TRBD1. CDR3 size: 16 residues. The V gene end was trimmed by 4 bases and the J gene end by 8 bases; junction bases not matched to a gene: 12. Looked up from germline, CDR1 is SGDLS and CDR2 is YYNGEE. Here the CDR3 reads CASSPTEGQGSGELFF. CDR3 bases: TGTGCCAGCAGCCCAACTGAGGGACAGGGATCTGGGGAGCTGTTTTTT.

This clonotype has ten or more counts. J is TRBJ2-7 and V is TRBV5-1; the D gene could be TRBD1 or TRBD2 (7 bases each). Trimming cost V 3 bases and J 0 bases, with 10 bases left between them. The germline V gene encodes CDR1 SGHRS and CDR2 YFSETQ. The length of the CDR3 is 14 residues. CDR3 sequence: CASSSGGASYEQYF. Written as DNA, the CDR3 is TGCGCCAGCAGCTCAGGGGGGGCCTCCTACGAGCAGTACTTC.

This clonotype has ten or more counts. The CDR3 here is CASSTSGRKETQYF. In DNA form, the CDR3 reads TGTGCCAGCAGCACTAGCGGGAGGAAGGAGACCCAGTACTTC. The chain couples TRBV28 to TRBJ2-5; TRBD2 agrees at 12 bases. The ends lost 6 bases at V and 5 bases at J; junction bases unmatched: 4. Germline V CDR1 and CDR2: MDHEN, SYDVKM. There are 14 residues in the CDR3.

Details on this clonotype: The junction and the germline gene differ at one end; a read error may be behind it. The genes are TRBV5-1 and TRBJ2-5, with a tentative D call TRBD1 (7 bases). CDR3 length: 14 residues. Germline assignment: CDR1 SGHRS and CDR2 YFSETQ. CDR3 coding DNA: TGCGCCAGCAGCTTGGAGGGGGCACGGGAGAGCCAGTACTTC. It yields the protein CASSLEGARESQYF. The entire variable domain, with the rest obtained from reference TRBV5-1 and TRBJ2-5, is as follows: KAGVTQTPRYLIKTRGQQVTLSCSPISGHRSVSWYQQTPGQGLQFLFEYFSETQRNKGNFPGRFSGRQFSNSRSEMNVSTLELGDSALYLCASSLEGARESQYFGPGTRLLVL.

Ten or more counts support this clonotype. This rearrangement joins TRBV15 to TRBJ2-5, with D tentatively TRBD2 (6 bases). CDR3 size: 17 residues. Germline values: CDR1 LNHNV, CDR2 YYDKDF (reference sequence). Trimming shortened V by 3 bases and J by 4 bases, and 21 bases separated the two germline ends. The CDR3 DNA is TGTGCCACCAGCAGGAGGTTTGGGACTCCCTCTGGAGAGACCCAGTACTTC. Protein sequence: CATSRRFGTPSGETQYF.

Remarks on this clonotype: Being one base from a much bigger clone, this may be a read error. This sequence joins TRBV4-1 and TRBJ1-2; D gene ambiguous. The CDR3 covers 14 residues. Germline lookup yields CDR1 MGHRA and CDR2 YSYEKL. Here the CDR3 DNA reads TGCGCCAGCAGCCAAGACAGAACCTTCTATGTCTACACCTTC. It translates to CASSQDRTFYVYTF.

This clonotype occurred many times. This chain joins TRBV2 and TRBJ2-2, with D perhaps matching TRBD1 or TRBD2 (6 bases each). The CDR3 consists of 15 residues. CDR1 is SNHLY and CDR2 is FYNNEI in the germline V gene. V lost 6 bases and J lost 0, with 11 bases in between. The CDR3 sequence is CASSPGGPNTGELFF. CDR3 coding DNA: TGTGCCAGCAGCCCCGGGGGCCCGAACACCGGGGAGCTGTTTTTT.

This clonotype was counted many times. V gene TRBV15 combines with J gene TRBJ2-1; TRBD1 might be the D (6 bases). Trimming removed 2 bases at V and 0 bases at J, with 11 bases between. The CDR3 length is 16 residues. Germline CDR1 reads LNHNV; CDR2 reads YYDKDF (reference sequence). This CDR3 is CATSRSTGYSYNEQFF. CDR3 DNA: TGTGCCACCAGCAGATCGACAGGCTACTCCTACAATGAGCAGTTCTTC. Looking up the rest from reference TRBV15 and TRBJ2-1 gives the full variable domain: DAMVIQNPRYQVTQFGKPVTLSCSQTLNHNVMYWYQQKSSQAPKLLFHYYDKDFNNEADTPDNFQSRRPNTSFCFLDIRSPGLGDTAMYLCATSRSTGYSYNEQFFGPGTRLTVL.

In regard to this clonotype: One junction end does not reproduce the germline sequence, and a read error may be involved. The rearrangement uses TRBV7-3 and TRBJ2-1; possibly TRBD2 for D (6 bases). The CDR3 is 14 amino acids. Germline assignment: CDR1 SGHTA and CDR2 FQGTGA. The CDR3 DNA reads TGTGCCAGAAGCTTAGTGGGTAGCGGTAATGAACAGTTCTTC. Translation: CARSLVGSGNEQFF.